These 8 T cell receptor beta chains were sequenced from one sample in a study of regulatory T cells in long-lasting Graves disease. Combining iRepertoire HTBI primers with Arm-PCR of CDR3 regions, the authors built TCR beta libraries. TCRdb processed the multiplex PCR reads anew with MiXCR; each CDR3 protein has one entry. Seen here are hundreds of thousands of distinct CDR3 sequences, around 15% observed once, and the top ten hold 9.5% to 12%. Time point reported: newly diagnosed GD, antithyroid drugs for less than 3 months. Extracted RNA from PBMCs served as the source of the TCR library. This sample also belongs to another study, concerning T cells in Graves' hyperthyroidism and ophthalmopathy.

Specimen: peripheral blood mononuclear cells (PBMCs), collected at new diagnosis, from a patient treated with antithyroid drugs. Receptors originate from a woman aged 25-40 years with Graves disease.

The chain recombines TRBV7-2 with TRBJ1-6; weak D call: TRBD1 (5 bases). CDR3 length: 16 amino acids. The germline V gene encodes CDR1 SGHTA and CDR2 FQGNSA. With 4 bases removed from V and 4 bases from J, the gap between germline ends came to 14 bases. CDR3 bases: TGTGCCAGCAGCTACCGGGACGGAGGTTATAATTCACCCCTCCACTTT. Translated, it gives CASSYRDGGYNSPLHF. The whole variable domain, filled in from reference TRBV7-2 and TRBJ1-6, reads GAGVSQSPSNKVTEKGKDVELRCDPISGHTALYWYRQSLGQGLEFLIYFQGNSAPDKSGLPSDRFSAERTGGSVSTLTIQRTQQEDSAVYLCASSYRDGGYNSPLHFGNGTRLTVT.

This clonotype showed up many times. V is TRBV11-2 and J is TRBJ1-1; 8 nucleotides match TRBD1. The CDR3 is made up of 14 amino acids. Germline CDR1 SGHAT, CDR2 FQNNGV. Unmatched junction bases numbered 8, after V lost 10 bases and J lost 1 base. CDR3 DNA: TGTGCCACCAGACAGGGGCCAAGGAACACTGAAGCTTTCTTT. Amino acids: CATRQGPRNTEAFF. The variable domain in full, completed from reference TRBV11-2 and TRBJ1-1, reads EAGVAQSPRYKIIEKRQSVAFWCNPISGHATLYWYQQILGQGPKLLIQFQNNGVVDDSQLPKDRFSAERLKGVDSTLKIQPAKLEDSAVYLCATRQGPRNTEAFFGQGTRLTVV.

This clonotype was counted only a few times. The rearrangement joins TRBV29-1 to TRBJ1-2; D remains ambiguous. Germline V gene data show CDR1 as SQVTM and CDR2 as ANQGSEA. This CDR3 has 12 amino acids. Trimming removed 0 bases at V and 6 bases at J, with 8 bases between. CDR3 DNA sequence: TGCAGCGTTGAAGATCCGGGAGATGGCTACACCTTC. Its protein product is CSVEDPGDGYTF.

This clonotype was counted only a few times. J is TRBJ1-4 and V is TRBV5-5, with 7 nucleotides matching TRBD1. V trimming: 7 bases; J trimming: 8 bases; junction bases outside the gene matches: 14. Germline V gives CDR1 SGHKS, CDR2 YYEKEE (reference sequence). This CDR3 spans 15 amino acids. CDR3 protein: CASGPLTGSGEKLFF. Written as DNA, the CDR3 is TGTGCCAGCGGACCACTGACAGGGAGTGGGGAAAAACTGTTTTTT.

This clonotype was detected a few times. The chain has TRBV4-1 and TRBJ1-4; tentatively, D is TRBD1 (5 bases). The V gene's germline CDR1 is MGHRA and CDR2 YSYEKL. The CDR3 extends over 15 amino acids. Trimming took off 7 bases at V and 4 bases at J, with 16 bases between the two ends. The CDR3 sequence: CASKGEYGGNEKLFF. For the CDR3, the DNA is TGCGCCAGCAAGGGAGAGTACGGGGGTAATGAAAAACTGTTTTTT.

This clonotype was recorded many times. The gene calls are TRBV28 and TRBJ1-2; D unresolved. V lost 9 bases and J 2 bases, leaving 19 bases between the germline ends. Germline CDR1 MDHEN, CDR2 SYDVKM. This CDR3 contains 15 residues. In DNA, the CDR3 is TGTGCCAGTAAATCTGGTGTCGTCGGGAACTATGGCTACACCTTC. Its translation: CASKSGVVGNYGYTF.

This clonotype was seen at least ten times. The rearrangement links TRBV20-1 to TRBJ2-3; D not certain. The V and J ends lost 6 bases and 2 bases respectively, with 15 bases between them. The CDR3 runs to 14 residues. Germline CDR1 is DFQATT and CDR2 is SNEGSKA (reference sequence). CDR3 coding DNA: TGCAGTGCCCCCGAGGAAAGAAACACAGATACGCAGTATTTT. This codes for CSAPEERNTDTQYF.

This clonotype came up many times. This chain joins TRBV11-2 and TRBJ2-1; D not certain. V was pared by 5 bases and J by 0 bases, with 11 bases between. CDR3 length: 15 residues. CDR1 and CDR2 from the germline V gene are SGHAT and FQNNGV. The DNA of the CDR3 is TGTGCCAGCAGCACAACCGCCCTCTCCTACAATGAGCAGTTCTTC. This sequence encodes CASSTTALSYNEQFF.